This TCR beta chain was identified during a study of blood T cells in healthy people across ages (dated by TCRdb to between 2015 and 2017). As for the study more broadly: Template switching captured roughly one uniquely barcoded TCR beta cDNA molecule per two T cells in model experiments. To avoid experimental bias, donors of different ages were distributed randomly across sequencing lanes. Two additional independent replicas of 1 million unique cDNA reads from the same blood draw were analyzed for two donors (one aged 18 to 29 and one aged 80 or older). Age-related changes in TCR beta repertoire diversity were measured in the study by deep sequencing normalized with unique cDNA molecular identifiers. Four age groups were formed from the donors: young (average 16 years), middle-aged (roughly 38), aged (about 68) and long-lived (around 82). The paper as a whole reports these results and caveats: A strong correlation was found between observed TCR beta diversity and the percentage of naive T cells measured by flow cytometry. Compared with the aged group, the long-lived group had more naive CD4+ T cells, fewer expanded clones and increased TCR diversity, suggesting age selection. Because profiling used bulk unsorted PBMCs, naive and antigen-experienced compartments could not be compared conclusively. The CMV infection status of donors was not known, potentially confounding age-related changes in expanded clonotypes. Total diversity estimates from one million sequenced T cells were considered lower bounds and underestimates. As age increased, observed TCR beta diversity per million T cells dropped in a roughly linear way, and a significant reduction was already evident by age about 40.

According to the germline V gene, CDR1 reads MDHEN and CDR2 reads SYDVKM. V ends up 3 bases short and J 5 bases short, with an unmatched junction base count of 3. The CDR3 contains 14 residues, cysteine and phenylalanine counted. Only CDR3 DNA is held: 42 bases, read in frame from base 1. Systemically healthy Caucasian individuals from Russia, approximately 39 in total and aged about 6 to 90 years, were included as donors. Each donor gave roughly 9 milliliters of peripheral blood, drawn into EDTA-treated Vacutainer tubes. PBMCs were isolated by Ficoll-Paque density-gradient centrifugation, with at least 6 million obtained per sample. Total RNA was extracted from PBMCs with Trizol reagent, with at least 6 micrograms obtained per sample. For every donor, an aliquot of PBMCs went through flow cytometry to measure the percentages of naive CD45RAhigh/CD27high T cells. Library preparation used 5' RACE. Sequenced on an Illumina HiSeq 2500. A second PCR of roughly 7 to 12 cycles was run with a J-beta primer mix and a sample-barcoded 5' primer. Each TCR beta cDNA molecule received a unique molecular identifier from a template-switch 5' adaptor carrying 12 random nucleotides. Each sample yielded at least 3 million CDR3-containing paired-end reads. All of the RNA was converted into first-strand cDNA using the Mint cDNA synthesis kit, with a TRBC-specific oligonucleotide serving as the primer. After uracil-DNA glycosylase treatment, a first 18-cycle PCR used universal primers M1SS and BC2_uni_R on all cDNA. From the authors' description of their analysis: Each sample was normalized by randomly selecting 1 million high-quality reads, each carrying a distinct molecular identifier. Instead of being binned into consensus sequences, reads with shared molecular identifiers were discarded. MiTCR, run with a Q25 quality threshold and the strictest error-elimination algorithm, handled CDR3 identification, clonotype clustering and error correction. A nonparametric unseen species model with Euler transformation was used to estimate a lower bound on total TCR beta diversity. TCRdb applied fastp at Q25 and MiXCR to the public reads, then kept only in-frame beta chains. Each CDR3 protein gets just one entry, which takes the most common genes and DNA from the rows behind it. It is TCRdb's table, rather than the study itself, that gives the V and J calls and clone size. The sample table contains more than 1,400,000 distinct CDR3 sequences; only one count was recorded for approximately 42% of them. The biggest ten clones account for 7% to 9% of the sample.

The sample holds a few counts of this clonotype. The target of this receptor is not known. Nothing much larger sits one base from this clone, and base qualities are not available. The chain is made from TRBV28 and TRBJ1-4; TRBD1 fits 7 bases in the junction. This sequence originates from a woman under 30 in good health. Sequenced: blood. The bases read TGTGCCAGCAGTTTTTGGGGACAGAATGAAAAACTGTTTTTT. It specifies CASSFWGQNEKLFF.